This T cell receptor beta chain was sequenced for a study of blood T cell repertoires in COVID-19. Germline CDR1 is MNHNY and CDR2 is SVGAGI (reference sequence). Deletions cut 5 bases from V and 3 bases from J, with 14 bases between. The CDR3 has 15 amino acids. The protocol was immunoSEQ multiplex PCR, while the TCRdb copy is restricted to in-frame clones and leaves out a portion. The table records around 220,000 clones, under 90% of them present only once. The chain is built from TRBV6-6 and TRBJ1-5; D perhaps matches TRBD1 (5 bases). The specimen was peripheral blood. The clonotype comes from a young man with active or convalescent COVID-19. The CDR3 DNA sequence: TGTGCCAGCAGTACTCTGGGACTCAACAATCAGCCCCAGCATTTT. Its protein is CASSTLGLNNQPQHF.